The text below deals with one T cell receptor (beta chain). The data stem from a study of Graves' ophthalmopathy and Graves' hyperthyroidism. Looking at the study overall: Where ophthalmopathy was absent within 18 months of follow-up, hyperthyroidism was stable.

The CDR3 totals 16 residues. Germline V gives CDR1 SGHNT, CDR2 YYREEE (reference sequence). V was shortened by 5 bases and J by 0 bases, with 15 bases between the two germline ends. Amplified TCR beta CDR3 regions were obtained using RNA transcripts as template. The library came from an HTBI-primed first-round RT-PCR and a second-round multiplex PCR. TCRdb re-called the multiplex PCR reads through MiXCR, storing one row per CDR3 protein. The data contain about 550,000 distinct CDR3 sequences, approximately 35% of them singletons. Patients were excluded if they had other autoimmune diseases or uncontrolled infections, and likewise if pregnancy or lactation applied.

The source is an adult man with Graves' hyperthyroidism. The chain couples TRBV5-4 to TRBJ1-3; D may be TRBD1 (6 bases). Sequenced sample: peripheral blood or thyroid tissue (not recorded which). The CDR3 region has the DNA TGTGCCAGCAGGAAAGATGGGACAATCTCTGGAAACACCATATATTTT. It codes for CASRKDGTISGNTIYF. Using reference TRBV5-4 and TRBJ1-3 for the parts outside the CDR3, the full variable domain is ETGVTQSPTHLIKTRGQQVTLRCSSQSGHNTVSWYQQALGQGPQFIFQYYREEENGRGNFPPRFSGLQFPNYSSELNVNALELDDSALYLCASRKDGTISGNTIYFGEGSWLTVV.